The subject of this entry is one T cell receptor beta chain. Antigen: not known. Per germline, CDR1 MNHEY and CDR2 SVGAGI. CDR3 length equals 15 residues. V lost 2 bases, J lost 4 bases, and 14 bases lay in between. The PCR had 60 Vbeta and 13 Jbeta primers. Produced via immunoSEQ multiplex PCR; TCRdb's table is partial and in-frame only. The table lists around 51,000 clones. The sample belongs to a study of cytomegalovirus exposure and HLA in healthy donors. Findings and caveats of the study: The records held CMV serostatus as the only immune exposure information. Clonal expansion was found to be greater in HLA-associated TCR beta chains than in equally common others in a later analysis.

The specimen sequenced was PBMCs. The TCR was taken from a woman between 40 and 55 years old in good health and CMV-seronegative. The chain is built from TRBV6-5 and TRBJ1-2; D is unclear. The CDR3 DNA reads TGTGCCAGCAGTTACCGGCACACCACAGTCTATGGCTACACCTTC. This encodes CASSYRHTTVYGYTF.